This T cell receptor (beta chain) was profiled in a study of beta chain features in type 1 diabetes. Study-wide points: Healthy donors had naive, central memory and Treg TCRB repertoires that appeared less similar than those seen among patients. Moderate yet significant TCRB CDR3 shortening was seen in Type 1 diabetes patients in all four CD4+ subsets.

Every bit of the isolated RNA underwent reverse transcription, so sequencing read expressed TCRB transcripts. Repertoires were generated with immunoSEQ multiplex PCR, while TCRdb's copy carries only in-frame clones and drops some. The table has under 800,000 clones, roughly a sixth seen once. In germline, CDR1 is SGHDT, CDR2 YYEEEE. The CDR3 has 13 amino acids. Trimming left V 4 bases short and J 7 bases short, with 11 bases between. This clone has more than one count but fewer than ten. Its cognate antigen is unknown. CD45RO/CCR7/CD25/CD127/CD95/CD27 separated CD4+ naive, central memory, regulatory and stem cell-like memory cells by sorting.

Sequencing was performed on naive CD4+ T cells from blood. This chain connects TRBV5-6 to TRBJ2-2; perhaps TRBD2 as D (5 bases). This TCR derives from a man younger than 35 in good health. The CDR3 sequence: CASSAGDNGELFF. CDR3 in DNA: TGTGCCAGCAGCGCCGGGGATAACGGGGAGCTGTTTTTT.